One sample yielded the 17 T cell receptor beta chains listed below, sequenced in a study of blood T cell repertoires in COVID-19. Clones were sequenced by immunoSEQ multiplex PCR, and TCRdb holds only the in-frame ones, with some missing. The sample has around 300,000 clones, more than 70% seen once; the top ten hold approximately 5%. The specimen was PBMCs or T cells enriched from blood (not recorded which). The receptors originated from a woman aged 25 to 39 who had recovered from COVID-19.

This chain uses TRBV4-3 with TRBJ1-2; 9 bases map to TRBD1. CDR1 is LGHNA, CDR2 YSLEER, per germline. J was trimmed by 6 bases and V by 2 bases; bases with no gene match: 10. This CDR3 spans 16 amino acids. This CDR3 is CASSQRPPGQGDGYTF. Here the CDR3 DNA reads TGCGCCAGCAGCCAAAGACCACCGGGACAGGGAGATGGCTACACCTTC.

This clone was seen only once. The chain uses TRBV9 and TRBJ2-7, with 10 bases identical to TRBD1. The CDR3 length is 14 residues. V shed 0 bases, J shed 6 bases, and the junction held 3 bases outside the gene matches. Germline assignment: CDR1 SGDLS and CDR2 YYNGEE. CDR3 nucleotide sequence: TGTGCCAGCAGCGTAGGGGGACAGGGGTCCGAGCAGTACTTC. Translating gives CASSVGGQGSEQYF. Combining the CDR3 with reference TRBV9 and TRBJ2-7 gives the whole variable domain DSGVTQTPKHLITATGQRVTLRCSPRSGDLSVYWYQQSLDQGLQFLIQYYNGEERAKGNILERFSAQQFPDLHSELNLSSLELGDSALYFCASSVGGQGSEQYFGPGTRLTVT.

The J gene is TRBJ2-1, the V gene TRBV5-1; 7 nucleotides agree with TRBD1. The CDR3 sequence is 13 residues long. Germline CDR1 reads SGHRS; CDR2 reads YFSETQ. Unmatched junction bases numbered 9, after V lost 8 bases and J lost 7 bases. CDR3 protein: CASNRGGYNEQFF. The CDR3 nucleotides read TGCGCCAGTAACAGGGGCGGGTATAATGAGCAGTTCTTC.

The rearrangement joins TRBV28 to TRBJ1-3; TRBD1 matches at 8 bases. With V trimmed by 3 bases and J by 4 bases, 5 bases remained unmatched. Per germline, CDR1 MDHEN and CDR2 SYDVKM. This CDR3 is 15 amino acids long. As DNA, the CDR3 is TGTGCCAGCAGTTTGGCAGGGGGCGCCGGAAACACCATATATTTT. Translating gives CASSLAGGAGNTIYF.

On this clone itself: Additional DNA sequences in this sample encode the identical CDR3. This chain uses TRBV12-3 or TRBV12-4 with TRBJ1-3; unclear D gene. The length of the CDR3 is 12 residues. Trimming removed 3 bases at V and 4 bases at J, with 4 bases between. In DNA, the CDR3 is TGTGCCAGCAGTTTTGCGGGAAACACCATATATTTT. As protein: CASSFAGNTIYF.

The CDR3 sequence is CASSLAGDTQYF. The CDR3 nucleotides read TGTGCCAGCAGTTTAGCGGGCGATACGCAGTATTTT. The V and J genes are TRBV12-3 or TRBV12-4 and TRBJ2-3; D is undetermined. Deletions cut 0 bases from V and 6 bases from J, with 4 bases between. The CDR3 sequence is 12 residues long.

The chain is built from TRBV18 and TRBJ1-2; D remains unclear. Trimming stripped 2 bases from V and 6 bases from J, with 13 bases between. Germline CDR1 and CDR2: KGHSH and LQKENI. The CDR3 is 14 amino acids. The CDR3 DNA sequence: TGTGCCAGCTCACCATCCCACGGGTTTAATGGCTACACCTTC. It yields the protein CASSPSHGFNGYTF.

The chain couples TRBV6-5 to TRBJ1-5, with D possibly matching TRBD1 (5 bases). The V gene's germline CDR1 is MNHEY and CDR2 SVGAGI. The CDR3 totals 16 residues. V shed 0 bases and J shed 5 bases, with 14 bases lying between them. The CDR3 sequence: CASSYSRVGGDQPQHF. DNA for the CDR3: TGTGCCAGCAGTTACTCGAGAGTGGGGGGAGATCAGCCCCAGCATTTT.

The chain has TRBV18 and TRBJ1-2; the D is unclear. The V gene lost 5 bases and the J gene lost 5 bases, with 12 bases spanning the gap. CDR1 and CDR2 (germline): KGHSH, LQKENI. This CDR3 comprises 13 residues. CDR3 amino acids: CASSLAGLYGYTF. CDR3 nucleotide sequence: TGTGCCAGCTCATTAGCCGGGTTGTATGGCTACACCTTC.

V gene TRBV3-1 (or the pseudogene TRBV3-2) combines with J gene TRBJ2-2; D is unclear. V lost 4 bases and J lost 3, with 15 bases in between. The CDR3 runs 16 residues. Germline assignment: CDR1 LGHDT and CDR2 YNNKEL (reference sequence). The CDR3 here is CASSRLRNSHTGELFF. For the CDR3, the DNA is TGTGCCAGCAGCCGCTTGCGAAACTCGCACACCGGGGAGCTGTTTTTT.

The chain has TRBV6-2 or TRBV6-3 and TRBJ2-3, with 13 bases identical to TRBD2. Germline CDR1 reads MNHEY; CDR2 reads SVGEGT. V lost 2 bases and J lost 4; bases outside the gene matches: 12. CDR3 length: 19 residues. CDR3 nucleotides: TGTGCCAGCAGTTACCTACTAGCGGGGGGGCCGATGGATCCAGATACGCAGTATTTT. It specifies CASSYLLAGGPMDPDTQYF.

V gene TRBV24-1 combines with J gene TRBJ2-3; 10 bases are shared with TRBD1. CDR1 KGHDR and CDR2 SFDVKD come from the germline V gene. The CDR3 has 14 amino acids. J was trimmed by 6 bases and V by 5 bases; bases with no gene match: 4. The CDR3 bases are TGTGCCACCAGTGGGGGGACAGGGGTGGATACGCAGTATTTT. Its translation is CATSGGTGVDTQYF.

The genes are TRBV30 and TRBJ1-4, with 7 bases fitting TRBD1. This CDR3 is built from 14 residues. The germline CDR1 and CDR2 sequences are GTSNPN and SVGIG (reference sequence). V was clipped by 2 bases and J by 5 bases; unmatched bases: 5. The CDR3 here is CAWSPGQRNEKLFF. The CDR3 DNA sequence: TGTGCCTGGAGTCCGGGACAGCGGAATGAAAAACTGTTTTTT.

The chain uses TRBV2 and TRBJ2-6; TRBD2 agrees at 7 bases. The ends lost 7 bases at V and 4 bases at J; junction bases unmatched: 7. Germline V gene sequence: CDR1 SNHLY, CDR2 FYNNEI. This CDR3 spans 15 amino acids. The CDR3, as DNA: TGTGCCAGCAATGGGCTAGCGGTGGGGGCCAACGTCCTGACTTTC. Translating it yields CASNGLAVGANVLTF.

This clone occurred once. The V gene is TRBV4-1, the J gene TRBJ2-1; D remains unclear. Germline CDR1 reads MGHRA; CDR2 reads YSYEKL. The CDR3 loop spans 14 amino acids. V was shortened by 2 bases and J by 4 bases, with 9 bases between the two germline ends. CDR3 residues: CASSQSNSYNEQFF. As DNA, the CDR3 is TGCGCCAGCAGCCAAAGTAACAGTTACAATGAGCAGTTCTTC.

The chain is built from TRBV5-4 and TRBJ1-2; D uncertain. Germline CDR1 is SGHNT and CDR2 is YYREEE (reference sequence). V lost 0 bases and J lost 0, with 9 bases in between. The CDR3 is 15 amino acids. In DNA, the CDR3 is TGTGCCAGCAGCTTGGTGACAAGTACTAACTATGGCTACACCTTC. Translated, it gives CASSLVTSTNYGYTF.

The rearrangement uses TRBV6-5 and TRBJ2-7; 8 bases fit TRBD1. The CDR3 totals 15 residues. V lost 2 bases, J lost 3 bases, and 6 bases stayed unmatched. Per the germline V gene, CDR1 is MNHEY and CDR2 is SVGAGI. CDR3 nucleotides: TGTGCCAGCAGTTACGCGACAGGGGTCGGCTACGAGCAGTACTTC. It translates to CASSYATGVGYEQYF.